The sequence of this T cell receptor (beta chain) was determined in a study of CD8+CD57+ T cells in acquired aplastic anemia. V dropped 5 bases and J dropped 5; count of bases not matched to a gene: 9. Germline V gives CDR1 MRHNA, CDR2 SNTAGT. The CDR3 has 15 amino acids. The TCR beta profiling, which covered VDJ combination and CDR3 sequence, was carried out using genomic DNA as the template. Each CDR3 protein is one row after TCRdb ran MiXCR on the reads. Here the sample spans fewer than 250,000 distinct CDR3 sequences, less than 70% being singletons. The receptor's source is a human donor in good health, serving as a control. The source material was sorted CD4+, CD8+, or CD8+CD57+ T cells (not recorded which) from PBMCs. The chain carries TRBV6-4 and TRBJ2-5; TRBD1 matches 9 bases. The chain's CDR3 is CASSLTGGAWETQYF. The CDR3 DNA reads as TGTGCCAGCAGTTTAACAGGGGGCGCGTGGGAGACCCAGTACTTC.